A selection of T cell receptor beta chains follows, all from one sample in a study of metastatic and nonmetastatic thyroid tumors. With MiXCR, TCRdb reprocessed the PCR reads. The sample shows tens of thousands of clones, roughly 15% of them seen only once. Sequencing used blood. These receptors were collected from a male donor with papillary thyroid cancer or a benign thyroid nodule (not recorded which). Some clones in this sample may be carry-over from other donors' samples. Each CDR3 is given with its conserved first and last residue. D genes are given only for firm matches. The size of a clone is reported for some rows only, either as once, few or many, or as a class for expanded clones.

TRBV29-1,many,-,TRBJ2-7,CSVVAFPDEQYF,TGCAGCGTTGTGGCTTTTCCAGACGAGCAGTACTTC
TRBV6-1,many,-,TRBJ1-5,CASSGRDTNQPQHF,TGTGCCAGCAGTGGACGGGACACCAATCAGCCCCAGCATTTT
TRBV5-1,many,-,TRBJ2-3,CASSSEGQLADTQYF,TGCGCCAGCAGCTCGGAAGGACAGCTGGCAGATACGCAGTATTTT
TRBV20-1,many,-,TRBJ1-2,CSAPGPDPGAYYGYTF,TGCAGTGCTCCCGGACCGGATCCGGGGGCATACTATGGCTACACCTTC
TRBV20-1,many,TRBD2,TRBJ2-1,CSAVSGRALNEQFF,TGCAGTGCTGTTAGCGGGAGGGCCCTCAATGAGCAGTTCTTC
TRBV6-1,-,TRBD1,TRBJ2-7,CASSESGQGGYEQYF,TGTGCCAGCAGTGAATCGGGACAGGGAGGCTACGAGCAGTACTTC
TRBV7-9,many,-,TRBJ1-3,CASSLATQFTIYF,TGTGCCAGCAGCTTAGCAACACAATTCACCATATATTTT
TRBV6-5,many,-,TRBJ2-5,CASSYLASRVGEETQYF,TGTGCCAGCAGTTACTTGGCTAGCCGGGTGGGGGAAGAGACCCAGTACTTC
TRBV6-5,few,-,TRBJ2-7,CASGSREQYF,TGTGCCAGCGGCAGCCGCGAGCAGTACTTC
TRBV15,many,TRBD2,TRBJ2-1,CATSREREGNEQFF,TGTGCCACCAGCAGAGAACGGGAGGGGAATGAGCAGTTCTTC
TRBV30,-,TRBD1,TRBJ2-7,CAWSPGGMQYF,TGTGCCTGGAGTCCAGGGGGCATGCAGTACTTC
TRBV3-1,many,-,TRBJ2-7,CASSPGVGSREQYF,TGTGCCAGCAGCCCTGGAGTCGGGAGCAGGGAGCAGTACTTC
TRBV5-1,many,-,TRBJ1-6,CASSLGSGGNNSPLHF,TGCGCCAGCAGCTTGGGCTCCGGAGGGAATAATTCACCCCTCCACTTT
TRBV5-1,medium-sized,TRBD1,TRBJ2-2,CASSLLGGRVYTGELFF,TGCGCCAGCAGCTTGTTAGGGGGCCGAGTTTACACCGGGGAGCTGTTTTTT
TRBV4-1,-,-,TRBJ1-5,CASSQKPHGDQPQHF,TGCGCCAGCAGCCAAAAGCCGCACGGGGATCAGCCCCAGCATTTT
TRBV28,few,-,TRBJ2-7,CASMGGPNRDEQYF,TGTGCCAGCATGGGTGGTCCAAATCGGGACGAGCAGTACTTC
TRBV19,many,-,TRBJ2-7,CASSYSVTYEQYF,TGTGCCAGTAGTTACTCCGTCACCTACGAGCAGTACTTC
TRBV6-5,many,-,TRBJ2-5,CASSYSGFLGETQYF,TGTGCCAGCAGTTACTCGGGGTTCTTGGGAGAGACCCAGTACTTC
TRBV20-1,-,TRBD2,TRBJ2-7,CSARPTAAGELEQYF,TGCAGTGCTAGACCGACGGCTGCGGGAGAACTCGAGCAGTACTTC
TRBV6-4,many,-,TRBJ2-1,CASRIPGESNEQFF,TGTGCCAGCAGAATACCCGGGGAGTCGAATGAGCAGTTCTTC
TRBV30,few,-,TRBJ1-4,CAWSSGSDATSEKLFF,TGTGCCTGGAGTTCTGGGTCGGATGCAACTAGTGAAAAACTGTTTTTC
TRBV19,many,-,TRBJ2-7,CASSIAPSYEQYF,TGTGCCAGTAGTATTGCCCCTAGTTACGAGCAGTACTTC
TRBV29-1,many,TRBD2,TRBJ2-1,CSVAGGHPAPNNEQFF,TGCAGCGTAGCGGGAGGCCACCCTGCCCCCAACAATGAGCAGTTCTTC
TRBV28,-,-,TRBJ2-3,CASTPRLGADTQYF,TGTGCCAGCACGCCGAGACTAGGAGCAGATACGCAGTATTTT
TRBV27,many,-,TRBJ2-2,CASSQGLGELFF,TGTGCCAGCAGCCAAGGACTAGGGGAGCTGTTTTTT
TRBV15,many,TRBD1,TRBJ2-7,CATSRELGGHEQYF,TGTGCCACCAGCAGAGAGTTAGGGGGCCACGAGCAGTACTTC
TRBV11-1,-,TRBD2,TRBJ2-7,CASSLAAPSGRAYEQYF,TGTGCCAGCAGCTTAGCGGCTCCTAGCGGGAGGGCCTACGAGCAGTACTTC
TRBV5-4,few,-,TRBJ2-3,CASSLNDRLTDTQYF,TGTGCCAGCAGCTTAAATGACAGACTCACAGATACGCAGTATTTT
TRBV28,many,TRBD1,TRBJ1-5,CASSWVQGAPYGNQPQHF,TGTGCCAGCAGTTGGGTGCAGGGGGCTCCTTATGGCAATCAGCCCCAGCATTTT
TRBV7-7,many,-,TRBJ2-3,CASSLSPGSTDTQYF,TGTGCCAGCAGCTTGTCTCCAGGGAGCACAGATACGCAGTATTTT
TRBV28,-,TRBD1,TRBJ2-2,CASGQGANTGELFF,TGTGCCAGTGGACAGGGGGCAAACACCGGGGAGCTGTTTTTT
TRBV19,many,-,TRBJ2-5,CASSPTGSRRKETQYF,TGTGCCAGTAGCCCGACAGGTTCCCGCCGTAAAGAGACCCAGTACTTC
TRBV29-1,few,-,TRBJ2-7,CSVGDGGYEQYF,TGCAGCGTCGGGGACGGTGGATACGAGCAGTACTTC
TRBV29-1,many,TRBD1,TRBJ1-1,CSVLGVKGTGVLNTEAFF,TGCAGCGTTCTCGGGGTTAAAGGGACAGGGGTATTGAACACTGAAGCTTTCTTT
TRBV5-1,-,TRBD1,TRBJ2-7,CASSLADRPYSYEQYF,TGCGCCAGCAGCTTGGCGGACAGGCCTTATTCCTACGAGCAGTACTTC
TRBV12-5,many,-,TRBJ2-5,CASGLVTGGTQYF,TGTGCTAGTGGTTTGGTCACCGGGGGGACCCAGTACTTC
TRBV4-1,many,-,TRBJ1-4,CASSHVVLVAQRDEKLFF,TGCGCCAGCAGCCACGTGGTTTTAGTCGCCCAGCGGGATGAAAAACTGTTTTTT
TRBV5-4,many,-,TRBJ2-7,CASSLEGTYEQYF,TGTGCCAGCAGCTTGGAAGGGACCTACGAGCAGTACTTC
TRBV7-3,many,TRBD2,TRBJ2-3,CASSLTAGTDTQYF,TGTGCCAGCAGCTTAACAGCGGGGACAGATACGCAGTATTTT
TRBV19,many,TRBD1,TRBJ1-2,CASTPDRGKGYTF,TGTGCCAGTACCCCGGACAGGGGCAAAGGCTACACCTTC
TRBV6-1,many,-,TRBJ2-1,CANTELLSYNEQFF,TGTGCCAACACAGAGCTCCTCTCCTACAATGAGCAGTTCTTC
TRBV9,many,TRBD2,TRBJ2-1,CASSVVSGINNEQFF,TGTGCCAGCAGCGTAGTTAGCGGGATAAACAATGAGCAGTTCTTC
TRBV18,-,TRBD1,TRBJ2-7,CASPSEGGDEQYF,TGTGCCAGCCCATCAGAAGGGGGCGACGAGCAGTACTTC
TRBV20-1,many,-,TRBJ2-2,CSARGGVFGTHKAGELFF,TGCAGTGCTAGGGGGGGGGTCTTCGGGACACATAAAGCCGGGGAGCTGTTTTTT
TRBV7-6,once,-,TRBJ1-1,CASSLAKGLLNTEAFF,TGTGCCAGCAGCTTAGCGAAGGGACTTCTGAACACTGAAGCTTTCTTT
TRBV27,-,-,TRBJ2-3,CASNSYGVADTQYF,TGTGCCAGCAATAGTTACGGGGTGGCAGATACGCAGTATTTT
TRBV6-1,many,-,TRBJ1-5,CASSDVIGGGSNQPQHF,TGTGCCAGCAGTGACGTTATCGGGGGCGGTAGCAATCAGCCCCAGCATTTT
TRBV11-3,medium-sized,-,TRBJ2-5,CASSLNPREETQYF,TGTGCCAGCAGCTTAAACCCTAGGGAAGAGACCCAGTACTTC
TRBV10-3,many,TRBD1,TRBJ1-3,CAITSTPGQAREKGNTIYF,TGTGCCATCACCTCAACTCCGGGACAGGCGCGTGAAAAAGGAAACACCATATATTTT
TRBV5-4,many,-,TRBJ1-5,CASSLDRDQPQHF,TGTGCCAGCAGTCTGGACAGAGATCAGCCCCAGCATTTT
TRBV7-2,many,-,TRBJ2-5,CASSLAQGMRETQYF,TGTGCCAGCAGCTTAGCGCAGGGGATGCGAGAGACCCAGTACTTC
TRBV5-1,medium-sized,TRBD1,TRBJ2-7,CASRGQGAIEQYF,TGCGCCAGCAGAGGACAGGGGGCCATCGAGCAGTACTTC
TRBV20-1,medium-sized,TRBD2,TRBJ2-7,CSAKGLAELSYEQYF,TGCAGTGCTAAGGGACTAGCGGAACTCTCCTACGAGCAGTACTTC
TRBV15,many,-,TRBJ2-1,CATSRNLDSYNEQFF,TGTGCCACCAGCAGAAACCTGGACTCCTACAATGAGCAGTTCTTC